Each of the 26 T cell receptor beta chains below was sequenced from the same sample in a study of CD8+CD57+ T cells in acquired aplastic anemia. The template used for profiling TCR beta VDJ and CDR3 was genomic DNA. TCRdb reanalysed the reads using MiXCR and keeps one entry per CDR3 protein. The sample lists about 420,000 distinct CDR3 sequences, 65% to 80% occurring once. What was sequenced was sorted CD4+, CD8+, or CD8+CD57+ T cells (not recorded which) from PBMCs. Receptors were obtained from a human donor in good health, serving as a control.

This chain uses TRBV5-1 with TRBJ2-7; 15 bases are shared with TRBD2. V gave up 4 bases and J gave up 4 bases; unmatched junction bases: 6. The CDR3 is 16 amino acids. Germline lookup yields CDR1 SGHRS and CDR2 YFSETQ. The CDR3 nucleotides read TGCGCCAGCAGCCCCGGGGGGACTAGCGGGAGGTACGAGCAGTACTTC. Translating it yields CASSPGGTSGRYEQYF.

This clonotype was counted once. The V gene is TRBV5-1, the J gene TRBJ1-5, with D perhaps TRBD1 (5 bases). The germline gives CDR1 SGHRS, CDR2 YFSETQ. The CDR3 length is 15 residues. V gave up 2 bases and J gave up 6 bases, with 15 bases separating them. In DNA, the CDR3 is TGCGCCAGCAGCTTTGGCCTTATCCAGGGTCAGCCCCAGCATTTT. This encodes CASSFGLIQGQPQHF.

This clonotype was recorded at least ten times. A read error is possible here, since a much larger clone lies one base away. The CDR3 carries no conserved terminal phenylalanine or tryptophan, so it likely arises from a read error. The CDR3: CASSLSGELFS. In DNA, the CDR3 is TGTGCCAGCAGCTTGTCGGGGGAGCTGTTTTCT. The J gene is TRBJ2-2, the V gene TRBV7-3; D not certain. V lost 3 bases to trimming and J lost 8 bases, with 4 bases between them. From germline, CDR1 is SGHTA and CDR2 FQGTGA. The CDR3 extends over 11 amino acids.

This chain connects TRBV6-4 to TRBJ2-3; the D is unclear. The germline CDR1 and CDR2 sequences are MRHNA and SNTAGT. Trimming removed 4 bases from V and 0 bases from J, with 8 bases in between. This CDR3 comprises 14 residues. This chain's CDR3 is CASSGPTSTDTQYF. The CDR3, as DNA: TGTGCCAGCAGTGGGCCCACTAGCACAGATACGCAGTATTTT.

The genes are TRBV2 and TRBJ1-6; 10 nucleotides agree with TRBD1. This CDR3 is built from 19 residues. The germline V gene has CDR1 SNHLY and CDR2 FYNNEI. Germline trimming cut 2 bases from V and 4 bases from J; bases unmatched to any gene: 11. Here the CDR3 reads CASSEFLTGGTTYNSPLHF. The CDR3 nucleotides are TGTGCCAGCAGTGAATTTTTGACAGGGGGCACAACTTATAATTCACCCCTCCACTTT.

The chain is built from TRBV7-7 and TRBJ2-5, with TRBD1 matching over 10 bases. The CDR3 contains 14 residues. V lost 5 bases, J lost 5 bases, and 5 bases stayed unmatched. Germline loops: CDR1 SSHAT, CDR2 FNYEAQ (reference sequence). DNA for the CDR3: TGTGCCAGCAGCGACGACAGGGGGCGGGAGACCCAGTACTTC. Translation: CASSDDRGRETQYF.

This clonotype was counted ten times or more. This rearrangement joins TRBV29-1 to TRBJ2-1; unclear D gene. CDR3 length: 11 residues. V lost 4 bases and J lost 5, with 6 bases in between. Looked up from germline, CDR1 is SQVTM and CDR2 is ANQGSEA. The CDR3, as DNA: TGCAGCGTTGGGGCAGACAATGAGCAGTTCTTC. Translating it yields CSVGADNEQFF.

This clonotype was detected only once. This chain connects TRBV9 to TRBJ2-7, with D tentatively TRBD1 (5 bases). CDR3 length equals 14 residues. V gave up 4 bases and J gave up 2 bases, with 13 bases separating them. Germline V gives CDR1 SGDLS, CDR2 YYNGEE. Here the CDR3 reads CASSSLQVAYEQYF. CDR3 coding DNA: TGTGCCAGCAGCTCCTTACAGGTCGCCTACGAGCAGTACTTC.

This clonotype was seen many times. This chain links TRBV6-9 with TRBJ1-2; 9 bases are shared with TRBD1. With 0 bases clipped from V and 0 bases from J, the junction kept 8 bases outside the gene matches. Germline CDR1 and CDR2: MNHGY and SVAAGI. The CDR3 has 18 residues. CDR3 bases: TGTGCCAGCAGTTATTCGGATTGCGGGACAGGGTCTAACTATGGCTACACCTTC. As protein: CASSYSDCGTGSNYGYTF.

About this clonotype: The junction does not match germline at one end; this may be a read error. The gene calls are TRBV19 and TRBJ1-1; D unclear. Germline loops: CDR1 LNHDA, CDR2 SQIVND (reference sequence). The CDR3 runs to 16 residues. The chain's CDR3 is CASTFFARSSNTEAFF. CDR3 nucleotides: TGTGCCAGTACCTTCTTTGCGCGGAGTTCGAACACTGAAGCGTTCTTT.

The V gene is TRBV2, the J gene TRBJ2-3, with D maybe TRBD1 (6 bases). The CDR3 has 14 residues. The germline gives CDR1 SNHLY, CDR2 FYNNEI. The V gene lost 7 bases and the J gene lost 2 bases, with 13 bases spanning the gap. CDR3 sequence reads: CASNQGRNTDTQYF. Written as DNA, the CDR3 is TGTGCCAGCAACCAGGGGCGCAACACAGATACGCAGTATTTT.

About this clonotype itself: One end of the junction fails to match germline, which may point to a read error. This chain uses TRBV25-1 with TRBJ1-2, with a possible D match to TRBD1 (5 bases). Germline assignment: CDR1 MGHDK and CDR2 SYGVNS. The CDR3 consists of 15 residues. In DNA form, the CDR3 reads TGTGCCAGCAGTGAAGGGGACTCAGACCTCTATCGCTACACCTTC. Encoded protein: CASSEGDSDLYRYTF.

J is TRBJ2-7 and V is TRBV6-5; 12 bases are shared with TRBD1. Germline V gene sequence: CDR1 MNHEY, CDR2 SVGAGI. The length of the CDR3 is 15 residues. The ends lost 6 bases at V and 2 bases at J; junction bases unmatched: 5. The DNA for the CDR3 is TGTGCCAGCAGCCGGGGACAGGGGGCTACCTACGAGCAGTACTTC. Protein product: CASSRGQGATYEQYF.

The chain combines TRBV20-1 with TRBJ1-6; the D gene is possibly TRBD1 (6 bases). V was pared by 6 bases and J by 10 bases, with 19 bases between. The length of the CDR3 is 14 residues. Per germline, CDR1 DFQATT and CDR2 SNEGSKA (reference sequence). The CDR3 nucleotides read TGCAGTGCCAGCAGCCCAGGACAGAACTCACCCCTCCACTTT. Protein sequence: CSASSPGQNSPLHF.

This chain links TRBV20-1 with TRBJ2-7, with a possible D match to TRBD1 (6 bases). This CDR3 comprises 13 residues. Germline assignment: CDR1 DFQATT and CDR2 SNEGSKA (reference sequence). Trimming stripped 5 bases from V and 6 bases from J, with 17 bases between. CDR3 protein: CSASADQDSEQYF. CDR3 DNA: TGCAGTGCTTCTGCTGATCAGGACAGCGAGCAGTACTTC.

This clonotype was observed at least ten times. The chain employs TRBV9 and TRBJ2-3; 9 bases match TRBD2. The J segment lost 2 bases and the V segment lost 0 bases, leaving 4 bases of the junction unmatched. The germline CDR1 and CDR2 sequences are SGDLS and YYNGEE. This CDR3 comprises 16 residues. The CDR3 is CASSVGLAGNTDTQYF. The CDR3 nucleotides are TGTGCCAGCAGCGTAGGGCTAGCGGGGAACACAGATACGCAGTATTTT. Complete variable domain (other parts from reference TRBV9 and TRBJ2-3): DSGVTQTPKHLITATGQRVTLRCSPRSGDLSVYWYQQSLDQGLQFLIQYYNGEERAKGNILERFSAQQFPDLHSELNLSSLELGDSALYFCASSVGLAGNTDTQYFGPGTRLTVL.

CDR3 sequence (DNA): TGCGCCAGCAGCCAAGAGAAACACTACTACGAGCAGTACTTC. Protein: CASSQEKHYYEQYF. The genes are TRBV4-3 and TRBJ2-7; D remains unclear. CDR3 length equals 14 residues. Germline loops: CDR1 LGHNA, CDR2 YSLEER. Trimming cost V 0 bases and J 3 bases, with 9 bases left between them.

On this clonotype itself: The final CDR3 position lacks the conserved phenylalanine or tryptophan, pointing to a likely read error. It is unclear where the CDR3 begins or ends on the DNA, so no DNA is shown, and the CDR3 is as TCRdb lists it. This rearrangement joins TRBV2 to TRBJ1-6; the table gives TRBD1 as D, unverified against the DNA. The CDR3 contains 13 residues when both ends are counted. Germline lookup yields CDR1 SNHLY and CDR2 FYNNEI. CDR3 residues: CASSEGRGPNQPQ.

In this sample, this clonotype turned up once. This chain connects TRBV13 to TRBJ2-5; D remains ambiguous. The germline V gene has CDR1 PRHDT and CDR2 FYEKMQ (reference sequence). V lost 5 bases and J lost 5, with 21 bases in between. CDR3 length equals 16 residues. The CDR3 nucleotides read TGTGCCAGCAGCGATTATATGACGGGCAGTCGGGAGACCCAGTACTTC. This translates into CASSDYMTGSRETQYF.

The chain uses TRBV7-3 and TRBJ1-5; D might be TRBD1 (5 bases). The germline V gene has CDR1 SGHTA and CDR2 FQGTGA. V gave up 3 bases and J gave up 15 bases, with 24 bases separating them. The CDR3 loop spans 15 amino acids. The CDR3 bases are TGTGCCAGCAGCTTCGACAGCACAGATACGCAGTATTTGCATTTT. Translation gives CASSFDSTDTQYLHF.

V gene TRBV20-1 combines with J gene TRBJ1-2; D gene unclear. This CDR3 has 12 residues. V was cut by 5 bases and J by 12 bases, with 19 bases left in between. CDR1 and CDR2 from the germline V gene are DFQATT and SNEGSKA (reference sequence). The chain's CDR3 is CSAARRSRENTF. The DNA of the CDR3 is TGCAGTGCTGCCCGGAGAAGCCGAGAGAACACCTTC.

On this clonotype itself: At one end the junction does not follow the germline gene, possibly because of a read error. This chain uses TRBV19 with TRBJ1-3; no definite D call. From germline, CDR1 is LNHDA and CDR2 SQIVND (reference sequence). CDR3 length: 16 amino acids. The CDR3 DNA reads TGTGCCAGTAGCTCGGGCAGGTTGTGGTTCCAGAATTTTGGTGATTTT. Protein product: CASSSGRLWFQNFGDF.

For this clonotype: The junction differs from germline at one of its ends, possibly a read error. J is TRBJ2-1 and V is TRBV5-1; no definite D call. Germline CDR1 and CDR2: SGHRS and YFSETQ. The CDR3 runs 11 residues. CDR3 DNA sequence: TGCGCCAGCAGCCCAGAAACCGAGCCCGTCTTC. Encoded protein: CASSPETEPVF. Full variable domain (missing parts from reference TRBV5-1 and TRBJ2-1): KAGVTQTPRYLIKTRGQQVTLSCSPISGHRSVSWYQQTPGQGLQFLFEYFSETQRNKGNFPGRFSGRQFSNSRSEMNVSTLELGDSALYLCASSPETEPVFGPGTRLTVL.

This clonotype has at least ten counts. The V call is TRBV19, the J call TRBJ1-5; 9 bases line up with TRBD1. Per the germline V gene, CDR1 is LNHDA and CDR2 is SQIVND (reference sequence). The V and J ends lost 2 bases and 9 bases, in that order; junction bases with no gene match: 8. The CDR3 contains 15 residues. CDR3 sequence reads: CASSITDRGVTPQHF. Here the CDR3 DNA reads TGTGCCAGTAGTATAACCGACAGGGGGGTAACGCCCCAGCATTTT.

The CDR3 nucleotides read TGTGCCAGCAGTTGCGGACCTGGAAACACCATATATTTT. This encodes CASSCGPGNTIYF. The gene calls are TRBV7-3 and TRBJ1-3; D gene uncertain. The CDR3 spans 13 residues. V was trimmed by 6 bases and J by 2 bases, leaving 8 bases between them. Germline CDR1 reads SGHTA; CDR2 reads FQGTGA.

This clonotype has just a few counts. V and J are TRBV7-2 and TRBJ2-7; 8 nucleotides align to TRBD2. Trimming took 5 bases from V and 7 from J; bases not matched to a gene: 13. The CDR3 has 15 amino acids. The germline CDR1 and CDR2 sequences are SGHTA and FQGNSA. CDR3 loop: CASSQAAGGSGEQYF. CDR3 bases: TGTGCCAGCAGCCAGGCGGCGGGAGGCTCTGGGGAGCAGTACTTC.